What follows is one T cell receptor (beta chain) and its context. Clones were sequenced by immunoSEQ multiplex PCR, and TCRdb holds only the in-frame ones, with some missing. The sample lists 45,000 or so clones; more than 75% were seen once. These data belong to a study of blood T cell repertoires in COVID-19. Across the whole study: The study drew acute and convalescent COVID-19 samples from the United States, Italy and Spain. T cells, B-cell-depleted T cells, or PBMCs provided the cDNA or gDNA that served as material.

Sequencing was performed on peripheral blood. This receptor was taken from a woman aged 55-70 years with acute or convalescent COVID-19.

Written as DNA, the CDR3 is TGCAGCGTCCGCTCTGGACGGACGGGAAAGAACACTGAAGCTTTCTTT. Its translation is CSVRSGRTGKNTEAFF. The chain joins TRBV29-1 to TRBJ1-1; no firm D call. Per the germline V gene, CDR1 is SQVTM and CDR2 is ANQGSEA. The V gene lost 6 bases and the J gene lost 1 base, with 21 bases spanning the gap. CDR3 length: 16 amino acids.